The clone carrying this T cell receptor beta chain was found a few times. RNA was extracted and reverse transcribed into cDNA as the sequencing template. Generated by immunoSEQ multiplex PCR, the TCRdb table keeps only in-frame clones and is missing some. The table shows 150,000 to 200,000 clones, with about two thirds occurring only once. CDR1 and CDR2 from the germline V gene are MNHEY and SMNVEV (reference sequence). Trimming stripped 8 bases from V and 9 bases from J, with 20 bases between. The CDR3 is 14 residues long. This record comes from a study of CD8+ T cells in alopecia areata. Study at large: The protocol delivered tofacitinib for 6 to 18 months, then withdrew it for 6 months.

Treatment specified: oral pan-JAK inhibitor, 5-10 mg twice daily. This chain joins TRBV27 and TRBJ2-1; no clear D. The receptor's source is a human donor with alopecia areata. The sample in question was CD4+ T cells sorted from blood, obtained at week 4, from a patient treated with tofacitinib. This chain's CDR3 is CASGRTNLLGEQFF. The CDR3, as DNA: TGTGCCAGCGGCAGGACCAACCTCCTGGGTGAGCAGTTCTTC.